Presented here are 18 T cell receptor beta chains from one specimen sequenced in a study of T cell responses to AZD1222 COVID-19 vaccine. The data were produced by immunoSEQ multiplex PCR, yet TCRdb's version contains in-frame clones alone and is incomplete. Counted here are some 120,000 clones, under 95% occurring once; the ten biggest clones make up approximately 5.1%. The specimen comprised peripheral blood, sampled on day 0 of AZD1222 vaccination. The source of these receptors is an adult in good health.

V and J are TRBV20-1 and TRBJ1-1; 7 bases align to TRBD1. V shed 3 bases, J shed 1 base, and the junction held 5 bases outside the gene matches. This CDR3 comprises 14 residues. Germline CDR1 reads DFQATT; CDR2 reads SNEGSKA (reference sequence). The CDR3 DNA is TGCAGTGCTAGTAAAAGGGACAGGAACACTGAAGCTTTCTTT. Its translation is CSASKRDRNTEAFF.

The genes are TRBV20-1 and TRBJ1-3; no firm D call. Trimming pared 3 bases from V and 0 bases from J, leaving 12 bases between. CDR1 is DFQATT and CDR2 is SNEGSKA in the germline V gene (reference sequence). The CDR3 contains 15 residues. The CDR3 loop is CSASGPWSSGNTIYF. The CDR3 coding sequence is TGCAGTGCTAGTGGCCCGTGGAGCTCTGGAAACACCATATATTTT.

The V gene is TRBV11-2, the J gene TRBJ1-4; 7 bases line up with TRBD1. Trimming cost V 1 base and J 14 bases; bases outside gene matches: 1. The CDR3 is made up of 11 amino acids. Germline V gene lookup returns CDR1 SGHAT and CDR2 FQNNGV. The CDR3 loop reads CASSLAGGLFF. As DNA, the CDR3 is TGTGCCAGCAGCTTAGCAGGGGGTCTGTTTTTT. The full variable domain, with the rest looked up from reference TRBV11-2 and TRBJ1-4, is EAGVAQSPRYKIIEKRQSVAFWCNPISGHATLYWYQQILGQGPKLLIQFQNNGVVDDSQLPKDRFSAERLKGVDSTLKIQPAKLEDSAVYLCASSLAGGLFFGSGTQLSVL.

The V call is TRBV9, the J call TRBJ2-1; 9 bases match TRBD2. Germline V gene sequence: CDR1 SGDLS, CDR2 YYNGEE. The CDR3 spans 15 residues. The V gene end was trimmed by 2 bases and the J gene end by 6 bases; junction bases not matched to a gene: 6. CDR3 in DNA: TGTGCCAGCAGCGTCGATCTAGCGGGAATCAATGAGCAGTTCTTC. Translated, it gives CASSVDLAGINEQFF.

This chain uses TRBV9 with TRBJ1-1; the D gene is possibly TRBD1 (5 bases). The CDR3 consists of 17 residues. CDR1 is SGDLS and CDR2 is YYNGEE in the germline V gene. V lost 2 bases and J lost 4, with 21 bases in between. The CDR3 here is CASSVTSGDAGTTEAFF. DNA for the CDR3: TGTGCCAGCAGCGTTACCTCTGGGGACGCCGGTACCACTGAAGCTTTCTTT.

This clone was observed a single time. CDR3 amino acids: CASSGSRDQPQHF. DNA of the CDR3: TGTGCCAGCTCAGGTTCTCGGGATCAGCCCCAGCATTTT. The chain combines TRBV18 with TRBJ1-5; D not certain. Trimming stripped 5 bases from V and 5 bases from J, with 10 bases between. CDR1 is KGHSH, CDR2 LQKENI, per germline. CDR3 length: 13 amino acids.

A few counts support this clone. The CDR3 bases are TGTGCCAGCAGTGATCAAGTCCCTAGCACAGATACGCAGTATTTT. Encoded protein: CASSDQVPSTDTQYF. The chain recombines TRBV6-1 with TRBJ2-3; D gene ambiguous. V lost 3 bases to trimming and J lost 0 bases, with 10 bases between them. Germline V gives CDR1 MNHNS, CDR2 SASEGT. This CDR3 region has 15 residues.

V usage is TRBV29-1 and J usage is TRBJ1-2; 9 bases align to TRBD1. The CDR3 extends over 13 amino acids. The junction had 4 bases not matched to a gene; V was cut back by 4 bases and J by 4 bases. From germline, CDR1 is SQVTM and CDR2 ANQGSEA. CDR3 in DNA: TGCAGCGTTGGGACAGGGGCCCTCTATGGCTACACCTTC. This encodes CSVGTGALYGYTF.

This clone was seen once. The chain links TRBV7-2 to TRBJ2-3, with TRBD1 matching 7 bases. V was pared by 5 bases and J by 0 bases, with 5 bases of the junction left unmatched. The germline gives CDR1 SGHTA, CDR2 FQGNSA. The CDR3 runs to 15 residues. As DNA, the CDR3 is TGTGCCAGCAGCGCACAGGGGCGAAGCACAGATACGCAGTATTTT. Protein product: CASSAQGRSTDTQYF.

As to this clone: The identical CDR3 is also encoded by other nucleotide sequences in the sample. V gene TRBV4-2 combines with J gene TRBJ2-3, with D uncertain. This CDR3 is 13 amino acids long. CDR1 and CDR2 (germline): LGHNA, YNFKEQ. The germline V and J ends were trimmed by 4 bases and 0 bases, with 5 bases remaining between them. The CDR3: CASSRDSTDTQYF. The CDR3 nucleotides read TGTGCCAGCAGCCGGGATAGCACAGATACGCAGTATTTT.

The chain is built from TRBV5-1 and TRBJ1-1, with a weak D call TRBD1 (6 bases). V shed 0 bases and J shed 2 bases, with 11 bases lying between them. The CDR3 length is 15 residues. CDR1 SGHRS and CDR2 YFSETQ come from the germline V gene. The CDR3 reads CASSLDRETNTEAFF. The CDR3 DNA follows: TGCGCCAGCAGCTTGGACAGGGAAACAAACACTGAAGCTTTCTTT.

The chain joins TRBV6-1 to TRBJ1-1; a possible D gene is TRBD1 (5 bases). CDR3 length equals 13 residues. Germline-derived CDR1 and CDR2 are MNHNS and SASEGT. V lost 2 bases to trimming and J lost 6 bases, with 10 bases between them. CDR3 residues: CASSEQGLSEAFF. CDR3 sequence (DNA): TGTGCCAGCAGTGAACAGGGATTATCTGAAGCTTTCTTT.

This sequence joins TRBV18 and TRBJ1-1; D remains ambiguous. The CDR3 is made up of 15 amino acids. Germline lookup yields CDR1 KGHSH and CDR2 LQKENI. V was trimmed by 3 bases and J by 1 base, leaving 12 bases between them. The CDR3: CASSPGDAWNTEAFF. CDR3 coding DNA: TGTGCCAGCTCACCTGGAGACGCGTGGAACACTGAAGCTTTCTTT.

The V gene is TRBV19, the J gene TRBJ1-5; D is uncertain. The germline V and J ends were trimmed by 6 bases and 5 bases, with 26 bases remaining between them. The length of the CDR3 is 18 residues. Germline V gives CDR1 LNHDA, CDR2 SQIVND (reference sequence). CDR3 sequence: CASSMVHTRGGSDQPQHF. CDR3 coding DNA: TGTGCCAGTAGCATGGTGCACACACGGGGTGGTAGTGATCAGCCCCAGCATTTT. The variable domain in full, completed from reference TRBV19 and TRBJ1-5, reads DGGITQSPKYLFRKEGQNVTLSCEQNLNHDAMYWYRQDPGQGLRLIYYSQIVNDFQKGDIAEGYSVSREKKESFPLTVTSAQKNPTAFYLCASSMVHTRGGSDQPQHFGDGTRLSIL.

The chain is built from TRBV30 and TRBJ1-5, with D possibly TRBD1 on 5 matching bases. From germline, CDR1 is GTSNPN and CDR2 SVGIG (reference sequence). Trimming pared 0 bases from V and 0 bases from J, leaving 9 bases between. CDR3 length: 15 amino acids. CDR3 amino acids: CAWSVPGTSNQPQHF. In nucleotides, the CDR3 is TGTGCCTGGAGTGTACCGGGGACTAGCAATCAGCCCCAGCATTTT.

The rearrangement links TRBV5-8 to TRBJ2-2; 7 bases map to TRBD2. Germline values: CDR1 SGHTS, CDR2 YDEGEE. Trimming removed 4 bases from V and 2 bases from J; junction bases left unmatched: 8. The CDR3 loop spans 16 amino acids. As DNA, the CDR3 is TGTGCCAGCAGCCATGGGAGGGGTACAAACACCGGGGAGCTGTTTTTT. It is translated as CASSHGRGTNTGELFF.

The chain recombines TRBV7-2 with TRBJ1-5; D is possibly TRBD1 (5 bases). Germline CDR1 reads SGHTA; CDR2 reads FQGNSA. The CDR3 extends over 13 amino acids. V lost 4 bases and J lost 6, with 10 bases in between. The CDR3 here is CASSSTGVQPQHF. CDR3 DNA: TGTGCCAGCAGCTCTACGGGGGTTCAGCCCCAGCATTTT.

The chain recombines TRBV30 with TRBJ1-2, with TRBD1 as a possible D gene (6 bases). Germline-derived CDR1 and CDR2 are GTSNPN and SVGIG (reference sequence). The V gene lost 3 bases and the J gene lost 2 bases, with 7 bases spanning the gap. There are 12 residues in the CDR3. The CDR3, as DNA: TGTGCCTGGAGGGGACACAACTATGGCTACACCTTC. This sequence encodes CAWRGHNYGYTF.